This TCR beta chain emerged from a study of T-cell reconstitution after alpha-beta-depleted transplantation in children listed by TCRdb under 2016. Concerning the study at large: T-cell immune reconstitution after TCRalphabeta/CD19-depleted allogeneic hematopoietic cell transplantation in children was quantitatively tracked in the study by means of TCR repertoire profiling.

Library method: PCR. The sequencer listed for this sample is Illumina HiSeq 2500. Molecular barcoding was employed in the preparation of TCR libraries, with unique molecular identifiers being used to normalize TCRbeta repertoire quantification. The public reads were reanalyzed by TCRdb: fastp trimming at Q25, MiXCR alignment, in-frame beta chains only. Here each entry gathers all rows of one CDR3 protein and keeps the most common genes and DNA. The table for this sample lists hundreds of thousands of distinct CDR3 sequences; approximately 32% of them were counted only once. Together, the top ten hold 2% to 3% of the sample. This clonotype was picked up a small number of times. Which antigen it targets is not known. Base qualities are not provided; no much larger clone lies one nucleotide away. From the cysteine up to the phenylalanine, the CDR3 has a length of 13 residues. Only the CDR3 region is kept as DNA, spanning 39 bases read in frame from base 1. The V and J ends are trimmed by 4 bases and 7 bases, leaving 13 bases between them. Sequences KGHDR (CDR1) and SFDVKD (CDR2) are obtained from the germline V gene.

This specimen was PBMCs from the stem cell graft donor, taken from the stem cell graft. The rearranged segments are TRBV24-1 and TRBJ2-7; a confident D gene designation cannot be given. This sequence originates from a human donor who donated a stem cell graft to a child with aplastic anemia. This receptor has the CDR3 CATSDPDVREQYF. The DNA sequence reads TGTGCCACCAGTGACCCGGACGTCAGGGAGCAGTACTTC.